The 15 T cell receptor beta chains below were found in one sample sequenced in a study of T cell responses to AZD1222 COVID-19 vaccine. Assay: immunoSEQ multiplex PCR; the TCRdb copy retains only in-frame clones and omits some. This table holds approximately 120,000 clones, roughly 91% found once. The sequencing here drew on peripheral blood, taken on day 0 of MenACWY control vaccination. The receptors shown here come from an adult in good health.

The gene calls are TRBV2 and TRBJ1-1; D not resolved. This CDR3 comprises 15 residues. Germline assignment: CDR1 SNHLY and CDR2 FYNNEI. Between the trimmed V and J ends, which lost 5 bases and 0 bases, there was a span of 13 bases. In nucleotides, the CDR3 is TGTGCCAGCAGTTCATATCAGGCGGTGAACACTGAAGCTTTCTTT. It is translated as CASSSYQAVNTEAFF. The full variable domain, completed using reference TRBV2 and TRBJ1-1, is EPEVTQTPSHQVTQMGQEVILRCVPISNHLYFYWYRQILGQKVEFLVSFYNNEISEKSEIFDDQFSVERPDGSNFTLKIRSTKLEDSAMYFCASSSYQAVNTEAFFGQGTRLTVV.

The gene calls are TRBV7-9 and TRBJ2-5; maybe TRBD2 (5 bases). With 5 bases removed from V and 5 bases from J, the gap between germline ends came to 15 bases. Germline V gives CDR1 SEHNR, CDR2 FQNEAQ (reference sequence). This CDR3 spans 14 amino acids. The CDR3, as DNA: TGTGCCAGCAGCCCCAACGGGGTTTGGGAGACCCAGTACTTC. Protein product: CASSPNGVWETQYF. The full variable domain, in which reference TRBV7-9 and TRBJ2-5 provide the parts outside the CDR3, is DTGVSQNPRHKITKRGQNVTFRCDPISEHNRLYWYRQTLGQGPEFLTYFQNEAQLEKSRLLSDRFSAERPKGSFSTLEIQRTEQGDSAMYLCASSPNGVWETQYFGPGTRLLVL.

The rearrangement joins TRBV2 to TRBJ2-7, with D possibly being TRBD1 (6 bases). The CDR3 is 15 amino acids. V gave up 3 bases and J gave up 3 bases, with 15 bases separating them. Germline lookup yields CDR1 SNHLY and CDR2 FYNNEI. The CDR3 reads CASSDPSHRVYEQYF. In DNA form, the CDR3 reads TGTGCCAGCAGTGATCCGTCTCACAGGGTCTACGAGCAGTACTTC. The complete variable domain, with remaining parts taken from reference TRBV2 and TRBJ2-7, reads EPEVTQTPSHQVTQMGQEVILRCVPISNHLYFYWYRQILGQKVEFLVSFYNNEISEKSEIFDDQFSVERPDGSNFTLKIRSTKLEDSAMYFCASSDPSHRVYEQYFGPGTRLTVT.

CDR3 region: CATSRYPTREREVTGELFF. The CDR3 region has the DNA TGTGCCACCAGCAGATACCCTACACGGGAGCGGGAGGTAACCGGGGAGCTGTTTTTT. The chain is built from TRBV15 and TRBJ2-2; TRBD2 matches 9 bases. V shed 2 bases, J shed 5 bases, and the junction held 15 bases outside the gene matches. This CDR3 comprises 19 residues. Per the germline V gene, CDR1 is LNHNV and CDR2 is YYDKDF (reference sequence). Looking up the rest from reference TRBV15 and TRBJ2-2 gives the full variable domain: DAMVIQNPRYQVTQFGKPVTLSCSQTLNHNVMYWYQQKSSQAPKLLFHYYDKDFNNEADTPDNFQSRRPNTSFCFLDIRSPGLGDTAMYLCATSRYPTREREVTGELFFGEGSRLTVL.

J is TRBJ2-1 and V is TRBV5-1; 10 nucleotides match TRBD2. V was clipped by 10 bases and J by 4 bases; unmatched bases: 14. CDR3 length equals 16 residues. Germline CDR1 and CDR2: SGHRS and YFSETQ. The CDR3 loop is CASRATAGGPYNEQFF. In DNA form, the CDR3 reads TGCGCCTCACGGGCGACAGCGGGAGGGCCTTACAATGAGCAGTTCTTC.

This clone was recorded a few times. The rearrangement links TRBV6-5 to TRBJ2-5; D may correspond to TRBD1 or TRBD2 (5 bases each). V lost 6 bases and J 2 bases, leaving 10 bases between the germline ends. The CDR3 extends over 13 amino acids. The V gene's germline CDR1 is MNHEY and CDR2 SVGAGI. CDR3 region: CASSGDGQETQYF. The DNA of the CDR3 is TGTGCCAGCAGCGGGGACGGACAAGAGACCCAGTACTTC.

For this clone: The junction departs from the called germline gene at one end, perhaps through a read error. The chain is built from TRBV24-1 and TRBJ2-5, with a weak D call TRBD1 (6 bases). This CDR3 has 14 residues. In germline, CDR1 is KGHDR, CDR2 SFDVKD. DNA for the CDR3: TGTGCCACCAGTGATCCTTCGCGCGGCCCGGGACAAAACTTC. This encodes CATSDPSRGPGQNF.

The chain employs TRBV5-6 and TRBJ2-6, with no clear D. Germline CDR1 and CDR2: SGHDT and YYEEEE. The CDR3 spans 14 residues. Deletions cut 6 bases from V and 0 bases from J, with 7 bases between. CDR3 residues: CASIVSSGANVLTF. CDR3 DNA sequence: TGTGCCAGCATCGTAAGCTCTGGGGCCAACGTCCTGACTTTC.

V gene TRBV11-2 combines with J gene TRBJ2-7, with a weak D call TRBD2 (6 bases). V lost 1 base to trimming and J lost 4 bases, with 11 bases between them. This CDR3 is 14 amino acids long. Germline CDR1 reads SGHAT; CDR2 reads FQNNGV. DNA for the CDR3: TGTGCCAGCAGCTTAGTGGGAGGCGGGTACGAGCAGTACGTC. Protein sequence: CASSLVGGGYEQYV.

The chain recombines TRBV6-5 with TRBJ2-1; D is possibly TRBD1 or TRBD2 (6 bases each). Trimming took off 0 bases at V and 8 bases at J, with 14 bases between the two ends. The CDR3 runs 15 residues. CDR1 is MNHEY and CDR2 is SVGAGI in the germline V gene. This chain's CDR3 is CASSYSFRGGDEQFF. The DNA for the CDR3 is TGTGCCAGCAGTTACTCTTTCAGGGGCGGGGATGAGCAGTTCTTC.

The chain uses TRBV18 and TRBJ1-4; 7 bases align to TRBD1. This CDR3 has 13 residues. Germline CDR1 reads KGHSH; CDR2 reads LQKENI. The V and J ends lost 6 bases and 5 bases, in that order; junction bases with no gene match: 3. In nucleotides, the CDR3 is TGTGCCAGCTCCGGGACAGAAAATGAAAAACTGTTTTTT. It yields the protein CASSGTENEKLFF.

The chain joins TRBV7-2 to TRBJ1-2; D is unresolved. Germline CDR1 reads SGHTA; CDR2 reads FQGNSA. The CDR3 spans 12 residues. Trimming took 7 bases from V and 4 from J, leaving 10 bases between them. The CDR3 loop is CASTAVGYGYTF. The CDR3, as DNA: TGTGCCAGCACCGCAGTGGGCTATGGCTACACCTTC.

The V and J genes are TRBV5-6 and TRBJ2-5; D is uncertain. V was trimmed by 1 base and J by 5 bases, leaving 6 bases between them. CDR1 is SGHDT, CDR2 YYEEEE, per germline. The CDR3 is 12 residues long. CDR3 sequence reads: CASSLSWETQYF. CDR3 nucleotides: TGTGCCAGCAGCTTGAGTTGGGAGACCCAGTACTTC. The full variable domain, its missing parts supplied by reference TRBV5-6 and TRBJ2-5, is DAGVTQSPTHLIKTRGQQVTLRCSPKSGHDTVSWYQQALGQGPQFIFQYYEEEERQRGNFPDRFSGHQFPNYSSELNVNALLLGDSALYLCASSLSWETQYFGPGTRLLVL.

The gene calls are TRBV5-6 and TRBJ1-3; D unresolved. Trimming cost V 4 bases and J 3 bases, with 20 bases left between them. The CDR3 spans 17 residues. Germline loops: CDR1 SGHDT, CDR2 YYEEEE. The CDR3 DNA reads TGTGCCAGCAGCCTCTTAGCAAAAGGGCTGGTTGGAAACACCATATATTTT. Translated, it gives CASSLLAKGLVGNTIYF.

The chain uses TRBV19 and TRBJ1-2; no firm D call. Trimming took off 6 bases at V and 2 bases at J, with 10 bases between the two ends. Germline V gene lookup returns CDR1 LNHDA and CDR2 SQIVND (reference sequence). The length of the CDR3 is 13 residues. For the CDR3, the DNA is TGTGCCAGTAGGGGTCGATCGAACTATGGCTACACCTTC. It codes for CASRGRSNYGYTF.